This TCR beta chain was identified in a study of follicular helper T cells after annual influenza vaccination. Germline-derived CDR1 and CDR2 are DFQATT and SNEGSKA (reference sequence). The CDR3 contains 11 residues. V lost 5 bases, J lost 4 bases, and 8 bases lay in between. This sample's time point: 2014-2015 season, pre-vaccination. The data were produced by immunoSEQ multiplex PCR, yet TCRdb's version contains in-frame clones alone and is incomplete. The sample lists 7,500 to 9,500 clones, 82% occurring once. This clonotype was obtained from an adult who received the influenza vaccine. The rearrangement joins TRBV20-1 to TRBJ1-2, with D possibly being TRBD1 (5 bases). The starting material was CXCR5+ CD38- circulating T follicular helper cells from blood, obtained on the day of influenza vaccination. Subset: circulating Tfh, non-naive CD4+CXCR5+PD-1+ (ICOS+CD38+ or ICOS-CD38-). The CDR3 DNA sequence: TGCAGTGCTCAGGGAGGCTATGGCTACACCTTC. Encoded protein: CSAQGGYGYTF.